The 4 T cell receptor beta chains reported below all come from one sample, sequenced in a study of T-cell reconstitution after alpha-beta-depleted transplantation in children. Preparation of the TCRbeta library was carried out with unique molecular identifiers. TCRdb analysed the PCR reads with MiXCR anew, one entry per CDR3 protein. The data contain around 600,000 distinct CDR3 sequences, roughly 10% of them singletons. The material sequenced was PBMCs from the stem cell graft donor, taken from the stem cell graft. Receptor source: a human donor who donated a stem cell graft to a child with acute myeloid leukemia.

The sample holds a few counts of this clonotype. The chain recombines TRBV5-1 with TRBJ2-1; TRBD2 matches at 12 bases. The CDR3 contains 15 residues. V lost 3 bases, J lost 2 bases, and 0 bases stayed unmatched. Germline V CDR1 and CDR2: SGHRS, YFSETQ. The CDR3 protein is CASSWTSGTYNEQFF. CDR3 coding DNA: TGCGCCAGCAGCTGGACTAGCGGGACCTACAATGAGCAGTTCTTC.

This clonotype was seen more than once but under ten times. This chain links TRBV9 with TRBJ1-4; the D gene is possibly TRBD1 (5 bases). Germline assignment: CDR1 SGDLS and CDR2 YYNGEE. The CDR3 length is 15 residues. Trimming took off 1 base at V and 6 bases at J, with 13 bases between the two ends. Here the CDR3 DNA reads TGTGCCAGCAGCGTACGGCCGGTGGGGGATGAAAAACTGTTTTTT. Translation: CASSVRPVGDEKLFF.

This clonotype has a single count. The V gene is TRBV7-9, the J gene TRBJ2-3, with D unresolved. V was cut by 6 bases and J by 0 bases, with 7 bases left in between. This CDR3 has 13 amino acids. Germline V gene sequence: CDR1 SEHNR, CDR2 FQNEAQ (reference sequence). This CDR3 reads CASRRNSTDTQYF. The CDR3 bases are TGTGCCAGCAGACGAAACAGCACAGATACGCAGTATTTT.

V and J are TRBV24-1 and TRBJ1-2; D is perhaps TRBD1 (5 bases). The CDR3 consists of 14 residues. Trimming left V 3 bases short and J 3 bases short, with 10 bases between. Germline CDR1 is KGHDR and CDR2 is SFDVKD. CDR3 bases: TGTGCCACCAGTGATCCCCGGGACTACTATGGCTACACCTTC. Encoded protein: CATSDPRDYYGYTF.